These T cell receptor beta chains were read from a single sample in a study of cytomegalovirus exposure and HLA in healthy donors. Assay used: immunoSEQ multiplex PCR; TCRdb lists only in-frame clones, some missing. The sample carries 100,000 to 120,000 clones, 65% to 80% recorded once. Sequencing was performed on PBMCs. The origin of the receptors is a woman aged 55-69 years in good health and CMV-seropositive. CDR3s include the opening cysteine and the closing phenylalanine or tryptophan. A D gene is named only where the DNA matches it firmly. Clone size appears in some rows only: once, few, many, or a class for an expanded clone.

cdr3_length clone_size j_call v_call d_call cdr3_aa cdr3_nt
14 NA TRBJ1-5 TRBV27 NA CASRVVAGVEPQHF TGTGCCAGCAGGGTCGTTGCGGGGGTCGAGCCCCAGCATTTT
12 NA TRBJ2-3 TRBV2 NA CASSERVGTQYF TGTGCCAGCAGTGAGAGGGTGGGTACGCAGTATTTT
16 few TRBJ1-4 TRBV7-9 NA CASSLGQSATNEKLFF TGTGCCAGCAGCTTAGGACAATCTGCAACTAATGAAAAACTGTTTTTT
18 few TRBJ1-1 TRBV28 TRBD1 CASTIGGRDRGANTEAFF TGTGCCAGCACCATAGGTGGCCGGGACAGGGGGGCGAACACTGAAGCTTTCTTT
15 NA TRBJ1-4 TRBV5-8 TRBD1 CASTAPGTGGLKLFF TGTGCCAGCACCGCTCCGGGGACAGGGGGACTAAAACTGTTTTTT
11 NA TRBJ1-2 TRBV20-1 TRBD1 CSATGGNGYTF TGCAGTGCTACAGGGGGCAATGGCTACACCTTC
17 NA TRBJ1-1 TRBV19 NA CASSIWPGGAGNTEAFF TGTGCCAGTAGTATTTGGCCGGGGGGCGCGGGGAACACTGAAGCTTTCTTT
14 NA TRBJ1-5 TRBV6-1 NA CASSERTEYQPQHF TGTGCCAGCAGTGAAAGGACAGAGTATCAGCCCCAGCATTTT
12 NA TRBJ2-3 TRBV6-6 NA CASKRGTDTQYF TGTGCCAGCAAGCGAGGCACAGATACGCAGTATTTT
16 NA TRBJ1-5 TRBV11-2 TRBD1 CASSLGTGGWSQPQHF TGTGCCAGCAGCTTAGGGACAGGGGGCTGGTCTCAGCCCCAGCATTTT
14 NA TRBJ1-1 TRBV5-1 TRBD1 CASSSGQMNTEAFF TGCGCCAGCAGCTCGGGACAGATGAACACTGAAGCTTTCTTT
17 NA TRBJ1-2 TRBV4-2 TRBD1 CASSLQGGQGYNYGYTF TGTGCCAGCAGCCTTCAAGGCGGACAGGGATATAACTATGGCTACACCTTC
14 NA TRBJ2-1 TRBV28 TRBD2 CASSQLAGANEQFF TGTGCCAGCAGTCAACTAGCGGGGGCCAATGAGCAGTTCTTC
13 NA TRBJ2-3 TRBV7-2 NA CASSPSYADTQYF TGTGCCAGCAGCCCAAGCTACGCAGATACGCAGTATTTT
19 few TRBJ2-1 TRBV19 TRBD2 CASSPPGRTSGSIYNEQFF TGTGCCAGTAGTCCCCCGGGAAGGACTAGCGGGAGTATCTACAATGAGCAGTTCTTC
14 NA TRBJ2-1 TRBV5-1 NA CASSLGTSYNEQFF TGCGCCAGCAGCTTGGGAACATCCTACAATGAGCAGTTCTTC
13 NA TRBJ2-5 TRBV27 TRBD2 CASSGRVRETQYF TGTGCCAGCAGCGGGAGGGTCCGAGAGACCCAGTACTTC
15 NA TRBJ1-3 TRBV19 TRBD1 CASRKQGAPGNTIYF TGTGCCAGTCGAAAACAGGGGGCCCCTGGAAACACCATATATTTT
16 NA TRBJ2-3 TRBV5-1 NA CASSLGFGSGTDTQYF TGCGCCAGCAGCTTGGGCTTCGGGAGCGGCACAGATACGCAGTATTTT
15 NA TRBJ1-3 TRBV29-1 NA CSVEDENREGNTIYF TGCAGCGTTGAAGATGAAAATCGTGAGGGAAACACCATATATTTT
13 few TRBJ2-7 TRBV2 TRBD1 CASGGQGSYEQYF TGTGCCAGCGGCGGACAGGGTTCCTACGAGCAGTACTTC
15 NA TRBJ1-1 TRBV6-5 TRBD1 CASRQPTGGNTEAFF TGTGCCAGCAGGCAACCCACAGGGGGTAACACTGAAGCTTTCTTT
17 NA TRBJ2-3 TRBV14 TRBD2 CASSQGLAGKAVGTQYF TGTGCCAGCAGCCAAGGCCTAGCGGGAAAGGCCGTCGGTACGCAGTATTTT
12 few TRBJ2-1 TRBV7-2 TRBD2 CASSVLAGDTFF TGTGCCAGCAGTGTTTTAGCGGGGGATACGTTCTTC
16 NA TRBJ1-3 TRBV7-6 TRBD1 CASSRGQGVSGNTIYF TGTGCCAGCAGCCGCGGACAGGGTGTTTCTGGAAACACCATATATTTT
12 NA TRBJ2-3 TRBV2 NA CASKGLGGVQYF TGTGCCAGCAAAGGCCTAGGGGGGGTGCAGTATTTT
15 NA TRBJ2-5 TRBV28 TRBD2 CASSLPSGIGETQYF TGTGCCAGCAGTTTACCAAGCGGGATTGGAGAGACCCAGTACTTC
13 NA TRBJ2-1 TRBV7-7 NA CASSLAGGFEQFF TGTGCCAGCAGCTTAGCTGGGGGGTTTGAGCAGTTCTTC
16 NA TRBJ2-3 TRBV11-2 NA CASSLFASPSTDTQYF TGTGCCAGCAGCTTATTCGCTAGTCCTAGCACAGATACGCAGTATTTT
13 NA TRBJ1-5 TRBV6-1 TRBD1 CASSDRGLQPQHF TGTGCCAGCAGTGACAGGGGGCTTCAGCCCCAGCATTTT
14 NA TRBJ2-7 TRBV19 TRBD1 CASSINGQGYEQYF TGTGCCAGTAGTATAAACGGACAGGGCTACGAGCAGTACTTC
15 NA TRBJ2-1 TRBV7-3 NA CASSLSAATYNEQFF TGTGCCAGCAGCTTATCGGCGGCCACCTACAATGAGCAGTTCTTC
15 few TRBJ2-7 TRBV28 TRBD1 CASSLLDRRTYEQYF TGTGCCAGCAGTTTGTTGGACAGGCGAACCTACGAGCAGTACTTC
17 NA TRBJ2-4 TRBV4-1 NA CASSQGRGRDNKNIQYF TGCGCCAGCAGCCAAGGTAGGGGCCGGGACAACAAAAACATTCAGTACTTC
15 once TRBJ2-3 TRBV19 TRBD2 CASTSSGGGTDTQYF TGTGCCAGTACTTCTTCTGGCGGGGGGACAGATACGCAGTATTTT
14 few TRBJ1-3 TRBV2 NA CASTEQGPGNTIYF TGTGCCAGCACCGAACAGGGCCCTGGAAACACCATATATTTT
15 NA TRBJ2-7 TRBV28 TRBD1 CASSSSGTASYEQYF TGTGCCAGCAGTTCATCCGGGACAGCCTCCTACGAGCAGTACTTC
18 NA TRBJ2-6 TRBV5-1 NA CASSFEATGTSGANVLTF TGCGCCAGCAGCTTTGAGGCGACCGGCACTTCTGGGGCCAACGTCCTGACTTTC
15 NA TRBJ2-1 TRBV5-4 TRBD2 CASSRGLAGVDEQFF TGTGCCAGCAGCCGTGGACTAGCGGGAGTAGATGAGCAGTTCTTC
13 NA TRBJ2-1 TRBV6-1 TRBD2 CASNERETLSAFF TGTGCCAGCAATGAGCGGGAGACCCTATCAGCGTTCTTC
15 NA TRBJ2-3 TRBV6-6 TRBD2 CASSYLSGRGDTQYF TGTGCCAGCAGTTACCTTAGCGGGAGAGGAGATACGCAGTATTTT
11 NA TRBJ2-5 TRBV6-5 NA CASSYAEAQYF TGTGCCAGCAGTTACGCAGAGGCCCAGTACTTC
15 NA TRBJ1-5 TRBV5-1 NA CASSLEGLGVGPQHF TGCGCCAGCAGCTTGGAGGGGCTAGGGGTGGGGCCCCAGCATTTT
13 NA TRBJ1-2 TRBV6-6 TRBD1 CASSYLTGGGYTF TGTGCCAGCAGTTACCTTACAGGGGGAGGCTACACCTTC
13 once TRBJ2-5 TRBV9 NA CASARGAQETQYF TGTGCCAGCGCCCGGGGAGCCCAAGAGACCCAGTACTTC
15 once TRBJ2-1 TRBV7-3 TRBD2 CASSWSGRAGNEQFF TGTGCCAGCAGCTGGAGCGGGAGGGCCGGGAATGAGCAGTTCTTC
16 NA TRBJ1-4 TRBV5-4 NA CASSYETDATNEKLFF TGTGCCAGCAGCTACGAGACAGATGCAACTAATGAAAAACTGTTTTTT